These 20 T cell receptor beta chains share one sample of origin, sequenced in a study of shared clonotypes between healthy human individuals. TCRdb keeps only in-frame clones here, not all; method: immunoSEQ multiplex PCR. There are some 2.1 million clones in the sample; less than 95% occur only once, and 0.9% to 1.4% lies in the top ten. Naive CD8 populations comprised CD45RO-negative cells positively selected for CCR7, excluding terminally differentiated effector memory CD45RA+ cells. The source material was naive CD8+ T cells sorted from blood. All receptors come from a man younger than 30 in good health.

The gene calls are TRBV6-1 and TRBJ2-7; D not resolved. CDR1 and CDR2 (germline): MNHNS, SASEGT. Trimming left V 2 bases short and J 7 bases short, with 15 bases between. The CDR3 contains 14 residues. The CDR3 DNA is TGTGCCAGCAGTGAAACCAGAGAGAGTTGGGAGCAGTACTTC. It is translated as CASSETRESWEQYF.

This clone appeared a single time. This chain uses TRBV7-9 with TRBJ1-1; D is unresolved. This CDR3 spans 15 amino acids. The germline gives CDR1 SEHNR, CDR2 FQNEAQ (reference sequence). The V end lost 2 bases, the J end lost 2 bases, and 12 bases lay between the germline ends. The CDR3, as DNA: TGTGCCAGCAGCTTACTAGGGCTTGAAAACACTGAAGCTTTCTTT. This codes for CASSLLGLENTEAFF.

The chain links TRBV28 to TRBJ2-3; D possibly corresponds to TRBD1 (6 bases). The CDR3 spans 16 residues. In germline, CDR1 is MDHEN, CDR2 SYDVKM. V was trimmed by 5 bases and J by 1 base, leaving 16 bases between them. In nucleotides, the CDR3 is TGTGCCAGCAGTCAACTGGTCTCAGGGGGCACAGATACGCAGTATTTT. Protein product: CASSQLVSGGTDTQYF. The whole variable domain, remainder taken from reference TRBV28 and TRBJ2-3, is DVKVTQSSRYLVKRTGEKVFLECVQDMDHENMFWYRQDPGLGLRLIYFSYDVKMKEKGDIPEGYSVSREKKERFSLILESASTNQTSMYLCASSQLVSGGTDTQYFGPGTRLTVL.

This clone was counted a single time. This chain uses TRBV27 with TRBJ1-2; D gene unclear. Germline values: CDR1 MNHEY, CDR2 SMNVEV (reference sequence). The V end lost 4 bases, the J end lost 1 base, and 4 bases lay between the germline ends. The CDR3 is made up of 12 amino acids. The DNA for the CDR3 is TGTGCCAGCAGTTCCCATAACTATGGCTACACCTTC. Protein sequence: CASSSHNYGYTF.

V is TRBV29-1 and J is TRBJ2-7; D is unclear. The germline V gene encodes CDR1 SQVTM and CDR2 ANQGSEA. This CDR3 is built from 11 residues. Trimming removed 7 bases at V and 4 bases at J, with 11 bases between. CDR3 sequence reads: CSAVIGYEQYF. CDR3 DNA sequence: TGCAGCGCGGTAATCGGGTACGAGCAGTACTTC.

This clone was counted once. The V gene is TRBV28, the J gene TRBJ1-2; D remains ambiguous. CDR1 is MDHEN and CDR2 is SYDVKM in the germline V gene. V was shortened by 1 base and J by 4 bases, with 10 bases between the two germline ends. The length of the CDR3 is 14 residues. The CDR3 DNA follows: TGTGCCAGCAGTTTATTACTGGTCGGCTATGGCTACACCTTC. This translates into CASSLLLVGYGYTF.

This clone appeared a single time. The chain employs TRBV5-1 and TRBJ2-7, with 8 bases matching TRBD1. Germline V gives CDR1 SGHRS, CDR2 YFSETQ. With 5 bases clipped from V and 6 bases from J, the junction kept 1 base outside the gene matches. The CDR3 consists of 11 residues. The CDR3 protein is CASRTGVEQYF. CDR3 nucleotides: TGCGCCAGCAGGACAGGGGTCGAGCAGTACTTC.

In this sample, this clone turned up once. One junction end disagrees with the germline gene, perhaps due to a read error. Additional DNA sequences in this sample encode the identical CDR3. The genes are TRBV27 and TRBJ1-2; D not certain. This CDR3 is built from 13 residues. Germline CDR1 and CDR2: MNHEY and SMNVEV (reference sequence). Here the CDR3 reads CASSLSLHYGYTF. As DNA, the CDR3 is TGTGCCAGCAGTTTATCCCTCCACTACGGCTACACCTTC.

This chain connects TRBV5-1 to TRBJ2-6; 10 nucleotides match TRBD2. V lost 4 bases and J lost 4; bases outside the gene matches: 14. This CDR3 has 19 amino acids. Germline CDR1 SGHRS, CDR2 YFSETQ. The CDR3 region is CASSVNPLAGVGGANVLTF. The CDR3 nucleotides read TGCGCCAGCAGCGTCAACCCCCTAGCGGGGGTTGGAGGGGCCAACGTCCTGACTTTC.

This chain uses TRBV2 with TRBJ2-1; 8 bases are a match to TRBD2. Germline trimming cut 7 bases from V and 6 bases from J; bases unmatched to any gene: 5. The CDR3 sequence is 13 residues long. CDR1 and CDR2 (germline): SNHLY, FYNNEI. CDR3 sequence: CASTPGLGNEQFF. The CDR3 DNA is TGTGCCAGCACTCCGGGACTAGGCAATGAGCAGTTCTTC. Filled out from reference TRBV2 and TRBJ2-1, the complete variable domain reads EPEVTQTPSHQVTQMGQEVILRCVPISNHLYFYWYRQILGQKVEFLVSFYNNEISEKSEIFDDQFSVERPDGSNFTLKIRSTKLEDSAMYFCASTPGLGNEQFFGPGTRLTVL.

V is TRBV5-6 and J is TRBJ1-1; no clear D gene. The germline CDR1 and CDR2 sequences are SGHDT and YYEEEE. Trimming cost V 5 bases and J 5 bases, with 7 bases left between them. CDR3 size: 11 residues. CDR3 in amino acids: CASSTITEAFF. CDR3 bases: TGTGCCAGCAGTACGATTACTGAAGCTTTCTTT. The complete variable domain, with remaining parts taken from reference TRBV5-6 and TRBJ1-1, reads DAGVTQSPTHLIKTRGQQVTLRCSPKSGHDTVSWYQQALGQGPQFIFQYYEEEERQRGNFPDRFSGHQFPNYSSELNVNALLLGDSALYLCASSTITEAFFGQGTRLTVV.

V gene TRBV27 combines with J gene TRBJ1-5; D is possibly TRBD1 (5 bases). Germline lookup yields CDR1 MNHEY and CDR2 SMNVEV (reference sequence). This CDR3 spans 15 amino acids. V lost 5 bases to trimming and J lost 3 bases, with 14 bases between them. The CDR3 DNA reads as TGTGCCAGCAGTCCCACCTGGGGACTCAATCAGCCCCAGCATTTT. Protein: CASSPTWGLNQPQHF.

The chain has TRBV27 and TRBJ2-1; D ambiguous. Trimming removed 3 bases from V and 10 bases from J, with 13 bases in between. This CDR3 has 13 amino acids. Germline V gene data show CDR1 as MNHEY and CDR2 as SMNVEV (reference sequence). The CDR3 is CASSLSSTGEQFF. The CDR3 DNA reads TGTGCCAGCAGTTTGTCTAGTACTGGAGAGCAGTTCTTC.

A remark on this clone: A read error may produce the germline difference seen at one junction end. The gene calls are TRBV28 and TRBJ1-5; the D is unclear. The germline V gene encodes CDR1 MDHEN and CDR2 SYDVKM. There are 11 residues in the CDR3. The DNA of the CDR3 is TGTGCCAGCAGTCGTGGTAGGTCGGTGGATTTT. Translation gives CASSRGRSVDF.

J is TRBJ2-2 and V is TRBV15; 7 bases are shared with TRBD1. V lost 6 bases, J lost 6 bases, and 7 bases stayed unmatched. Germline values: CDR1 LNHNV, CDR2 YYDKDF (reference sequence). This CDR3 comprises 14 residues. CDR3 sequence (DNA): TGTGCCACCAGAACCAAGGGGGCCTCCGGGGAGCTGTTTTTT. Protein sequence: CATRTKGASGELFF.

This clone showed up just once. V usage is TRBV28 and J usage is TRBJ2-1; D is unresolved. From germline, CDR1 is MDHEN and CDR2 SYDVKM. Trimming pared 2 bases from V and 6 bases from J, leaving 2 bases between. The CDR3 is 11 residues long. CDR3 sequence reads: CASSLINEQFF. CDR3 DNA sequence: TGTGCCAGCAGTTTAATCAATGAGCAGTTCTTC.

V gene TRBV19 combines with J gene TRBJ1-1; TRBD1 matches 8 bases. With 5 bases clipped from V and 0 bases from J, the junction kept 8 bases outside the gene matches. CDR3 size: 16 residues. The germline gives CDR1 LNHDA, CDR2 SQIVND (reference sequence). CDR3 sequence (DNA): TGTGCCAGTAGTCTCGGACAGGGAACTATGAACACTGAAGCTTTCTTT. It yields the protein CASSLGQGTMNTEAFF.

The chain combines TRBV6-5 with TRBJ2-5; D is ambiguous. This CDR3 is 14 amino acids long. CDR1 MNHEY and CDR2 SVGAGI come from the germline V gene. Trimming took off 0 bases at V and 5 bases at J, with 10 bases between the two ends. CDR3 loop: CASSYSVAWETQYF. Here the CDR3 DNA reads TGTGCCAGCAGTTACTCGGTGGCGTGGGAGACCCAGTACTTC.

The table lists this clone with a count of one. This sequence joins TRBV4-1 and TRBJ2-2, with D possibly TRBD1 on 5 matching bases. CDR1 MGHRA and CDR2 YSYEKL come from the germline V gene. V gave up 5 bases and J gave up 4 bases, with 8 bases separating them. The CDR3 sequence is 13 residues long. The CDR3 is CASSFRATGELFF. DNA for the CDR3: TGCGCCAGCAGCTTCAGGGCCACCGGGGAGCTGTTTTTT.

A single count supports this clone. The V call is TRBV4-3, the J call TRBJ2-7; the match to TRBD1 covers 10 bases. Germline V gene lookup returns CDR1 LGHNA and CDR2 YSLEER. The CDR3 consists of 16 residues. J gave up 2 bases and V 0 bases, and 4 bases lay outside the gene matches. The CDR3 loop reads CASSQDGGTGAYEQYF. The DNA of the CDR3 is TGCGCCAGCAGCCAAGACGGCGGGACAGGGGCCTACGAGCAGTACTTC.